Below, 25 T cell receptor beta chains from the same sample are listed, as sequenced in a study of blood T cell repertoires in COVID-19. The data were produced by immunoSEQ multiplex PCR, yet TCRdb's version contains in-frame clones alone and is incomplete. The sample carries more than 200,000 clones, approximately 90% recorded once. The source material was peripheral blood. The receptors were gathered from a woman between 40 and 55 years old who had recovered from COVID-19.

J is TRBJ2-7 and V is TRBV12-3 or TRBV12-4, with 8 positions matching TRBD2. The ends lost 4 bases at V and 11 bases at J; junction bases unmatched: 7. CDR3 length equals 12 residues. The CDR3 DNA reads as TGTGCCAGCAGTTCCACTAGCGGTCTTGAGTACTTC. This gives the protein CASSSTSGLEYF.

The chain employs TRBV2 and TRBJ2-3; 15 positions match TRBD2. The CDR3 totals 15 residues. Germline CDR1 reads SNHLY; CDR2 reads FYNNEI. Trimming at V came to 7 bases and at J to 5 bases, leaving 4 bases not matched to a gene. CDR3 bases: TGTGCCAGCACTGAGGGACTAGCGGGAGGAGATACGCAGTATTTT. Its translation: CASTEGLAGGDTQYF.

The chain couples TRBV4-2 to TRBJ1-2; no clear D. This CDR3 spans 15 amino acids. V was trimmed by 0 bases and J by 4 bases, leaving 12 bases between them. Germline V gene data show CDR1 as LGHNA and CDR2 as YNFKEQ. For the CDR3, the DNA is TGTGCCAGCAGCCAAGATTTGGGCAGGCCCTATGGCTACACCTTC. Translated: CASSQDLGRPYGYTF.

V gene TRBV28 combines with J gene TRBJ1-2; maybe TRBD1 (6 bases). V gave up 2 bases and J gave up 2 bases, with 21 bases separating them. This CDR3 has 18 amino acids. The germline V gene has CDR1 MDHEN and CDR2 SYDVKM. The CDR3, as DNA: TGTGCCAGCAGTTTAGGGGGCGCGGGCTTACCGGGGAACTATGGCTACACCTTC. Translation gives CASSLGGAGLPGNYGYTF.

This rearrangement joins TRBV19 to TRBJ2-5; 13 bases are shared with TRBD2. This CDR3 is 16 amino acids long. Germline loops: CDR1 LNHDA, CDR2 SQIVND (reference sequence). After removal of 8 bases from V and 3 bases from J, the junction contained 9 bases not matched to a gene. The DNA for the CDR3 is TGTGCCAGTGGCTCACCGGGACTAGCGGGGAAAGAGACCCAGTACTTC. The encoded protein is CASGSPGLAGKETQYF.

The rearrangement uses TRBV27 and TRBJ2-7, with 7 bases matching TRBD1. Germline assignment: CDR1 MNHEY and CDR2 SMNVEV (reference sequence). The CDR3 sequence is 14 residues long. The ends lost 5 bases at V and 1 base at J; junction bases unmatched: 5. The CDR3 loop reads CASSPRDSSYEQYF. The CDR3 DNA sequence: TGTGCCAGCAGTCCCCGGGACAGTTCCTACGAGCAGTACTTC.

The chain joins TRBV12-3 or TRBV12-4 to TRBJ1-2, with 8 positions matching TRBD1. V lost 7 bases, J lost 5 bases, and 3 bases stayed unmatched. The CDR3 runs 12 residues. Here the CDR3 reads CASTDRGYGYTF. Written as DNA, the CDR3 is TGTGCCAGCACCGACAGGGGATATGGCTACACCTTC.

DNA for the CDR3: TGTGCCAGCAGGGAACCAGGGGGTACTACAGATACGCAGTATTTT. Encoded protein: CASREPGGTTDTQYF. The genes are TRBV2 and TRBJ2-3; 7 positions agree with TRBD1. Losses at the gene ends were 6 bases for V and 3 bases for J; bases not matched to a gene: 9. The germline CDR1 and CDR2 sequences are SNHLY and FYNNEI. The CDR3 extends over 15 amino acids.

The chain has TRBV7-8 and TRBJ1-3; D is uncertain. The CDR3 length is 15 residues. Germline CDR1 SGHVS, CDR2 FQNEAQ. The ends were cut back, 6 bases at V and 3 bases at J, with 15 bases in the middle. The CDR3 spells CASRPFPEDGNTIYF. CDR3 in DNA: TGTGCCAGCAGGCCTTTCCCGGAGGATGGAAACACCATATATTTT. The whole variable domain, filled in from reference TRBV7-8 and TRBJ1-3, reads GAGVSQSPRYKVAKRGQDVALRCDPISGHVSLFWYQQALGQGPEFLTYFQNEAQLDKSGLPSDRFFAERPEGSVSTLKIQRTQQEDSAVYLCASRPFPEDGNTIYFGEGSWLTVV.

The V gene is TRBV15, the J gene TRBJ2-1, with a weak D call TRBD2 (7 bases). V was cut by 0 bases and J by 8 bases, with 20 bases left in between. This CDR3 comprises 17 residues. Germline CDR1 and CDR2: LNHNV and YYDKDF (reference sequence). The CDR3 sequence: CATSREQGYGGHYEQFF. For the CDR3, the DNA is TGTGCCACCAGCAGAGAACAGGGCTACGGGGGGCATTATGAGCAGTTCTTC.

The gene calls are TRBV9 and TRBJ1-5, with no clear D. The CDR3 length is 15 residues. CDR1 and CDR2 from the germline V gene are SGDLS and YYNGEE. Trimming left V 2 bases short and J 3 bases short, with 12 bases between. The CDR3 nucleotides are TGTGCCAGCAGCGTCTCGACGGGTTTCAATCAGCCCCAGCATTTT. This codes for CASSVSTGFNQPQHF.

This CDR3 is CASSQDLRIGLGATETQYF. In nucleotides, the CDR3 is TGTGCCAGCAGCCAAGATCTTAGAATCGGGCTGGGGGCCACAGAGACCCAGTACTTC. The V gene is TRBV3-1 (or the pseudogene TRBV3-2), the J gene TRBJ2-5, with D tentatively TRBD1 (6 bases). This CDR3 has 19 residues. In germline, CDR1 is LGHDT, CDR2 YNNKEL (reference sequence). The V end lost 0 bases, the J end lost 4 bases, and 24 bases lay between the germline ends.

The chain carries TRBV29-1 and TRBJ2-4, with D possibly matching TRBD1 (6 bases). Trimming took off 7 bases at V and 5 bases at J, with 9 bases between the two ends. CDR1 SQVTM and CDR2 ANQGSEA come from the germline V gene. This CDR3 has 11 amino acids. The CDR3 sequence is CSGTEENIQYF. The CDR3 DNA reads TGCAGCGGGACAGAAGAAAACATTCAGTACTTC.

Details on this clone: Other DNA sequences in this specimen translate into the identical CDR3. The V gene is TRBV28, the J gene TRBJ2-5; D ambiguous. Germline CDR1 is MDHEN and CDR2 is SYDVKM. The CDR3 sequence is 11 residues long. V lost 3 bases and J lost 5, with 4 bases in between. The CDR3 bases are TGTGCCAGCAGTTTGCGGGAGACCCAGTACTTC. It specifies CASSLRETQYF.

The V gene is TRBV19, the J gene TRBJ2-3; possibly TRBD1 for D (5 bases). From germline, CDR1 is LNHDA and CDR2 SQIVND (reference sequence). V gave up 2 bases and J gave up 1 base, with 7 bases separating them. The CDR3 has 14 residues. The CDR3 spells CASSILTGTDTQYF. The CDR3, as DNA: TGTGCCAGTAGTATATTGACAGGCACAGATACGCAGTATTTT.

The chain combines TRBV18 with TRBJ1-2; D not resolved. Looked up from germline, CDR1 is KGHSH and CDR2 is LQKENI. V lost 0 bases to trimming and J lost 4 bases, with 9 bases between them. The CDR3 consists of 14 residues. CDR3 loop: CASSPPGLAYGYTF. The CDR3, as DNA: TGTGCCAGCTCACCACCAGGATTAGCCTATGGCTACACCTTC.

The rearrangement links TRBV5-6 to TRBJ1-4, with 8 positions matching TRBD1. V shed 5 bases and J 8 bases; nucleotides not matched to a gene: 8. This CDR3 is built from 14 residues. Germline-derived CDR1 and CDR2 are SGHDT and YYEEEE. CDR3 amino acids: CASRLTGEGEKLFF. The CDR3 DNA follows: TGTGCCAGCAGGCTGACAGGGGAAGGCGAAAAACTGTTTTTT.

Details on this clone: At one of its ends the junction is not consistent with the germline gene, which may arise from a read error. V and J are TRBV7-7 and TRBJ2-5; 9 nucleotides line up with TRBD2. The CDR3 runs 16 residues. Per the germline V gene, CDR1 is SSHAT and CDR2 is FNYEAQ (reference sequence). The CDR3 coding sequence is TGTGCTAGCAGCGGTCTGGCGACTAGCGGAAAAGAGACCCAGTACTTC. It codes for CASSGLATSGKETQYF.

This sequence joins TRBV11-2 and TRBJ2-7; TRBD2 matches 9 bases. V lost 1 base, J lost 2 bases, and 9 bases stayed unmatched. This CDR3 spans 17 amino acids. Germline V lookup: CDR1 SGHAT, CDR2 FQNNGV. CDR3 DNA sequence: TGTGCCAGCAGCTTAGTGGCGGGGCGGGGGGGCCCCTACGAGCAGTACTTC. Amino acids: CASSLVAGRGGPYEQYF.

The chain links TRBV7-2 to TRBJ1-2, with D tentatively TRBD1 (6 bases). Germline V gene sequence: CDR1 SGHTA, CDR2 FQGNSA. This CDR3 has 12 residues. V lost 4 bases to trimming and J lost 6 bases, with 9 bases between them. This CDR3 reads CASSSQGHGYTF. The CDR3, as DNA: TGTGCCAGCAGCTCACAGGGCCATGGCTACACCTTC. The entire variable domain, with the rest obtained from reference TRBV7-2 and TRBJ1-2, is as follows: GAGVSQSPSNKVTEKGKDVELRCDPISGHTALYWYRQSLGQGLEFLIYFQGNSAPDKSGLPSDRFSAERTGGSVSTLTIQRTQQEDSAVYLCASSSQGHGYTFGSGTRLTVV.

The chain has TRBV29-1 and TRBJ1-2, with 7 bases that match TRBD1. Trimming cost V 4 bases and J 7 bases; bases outside gene matches: 6. The CDR3 is made up of 12 amino acids. Germline-derived CDR1 and CDR2 are SQVTM and ANQGSEA. The CDR3 region is CSVATGESGYTF. The CDR3 bases are TGCAGCGTTGCAACAGGGGAATCTGGCTACACCTTC.

This chain links TRBV6-5 with TRBJ2-7; D is unclear. The CDR3 is 14 amino acids. In germline, CDR1 is MNHEY, CDR2 SVGAGI. V lost 4 bases and J lost 7, with 17 bases in between. The CDR3 spells CASSSSPSPGEQYF. CDR3 DNA sequence: TGTGCCAGCAGTTCTTCCCCCTCCCCCGGGGAGCAGTACTTC.

This clone occurred once. The chain links TRBV4-2 to TRBJ2-7, with TRBD2 matching 9 bases. V lost 1 base, J lost 0 bases, and 4 bases stayed unmatched. This CDR3 region has 16 residues. Germline V CDR1 and CDR2: LGHNA, YNFKEQ. CDR3 loop: CASSQVGRGGSYEQYF. The CDR3 DNA sequence: TGTGCCAGCAGCCAAGTAGGGCGGGGGGGCTCCTACGAGCAGTACTTC.

This clone came up once. The chain recombines TRBV18 with TRBJ1-1; 8 bases align to TRBD1. The CDR3 covers 14 residues. Losses at the gene ends were 4 bases for V and 5 bases for J; bases not matched to a gene: 6. Per the germline V gene, CDR1 is KGHSH and CDR2 is LQKENI. The CDR3 sequence: CASSRAGGGTEAFF. The CDR3 DNA reads as TGTGCCAGCTCACGAGCAGGGGGCGGAACTGAAGCTTTCTTT.

The V and J genes are TRBV28 and TRBJ2-7, with D perhaps matching TRBD2 (6 bases). Trimming took 5 bases from V and 0 from J, leaving 14 bases between them. The CDR3 runs 15 residues. Germline lookup yields CDR1 MDHEN and CDR2 SYDVKM. The CDR3 protein is CASSTGTSASYEQYF. The CDR3 bases are TGTGCCAGCAGTACCGGGACTTCAGCCTCCTACGAGCAGTACTTC.